The clone carrying this T cell receptor (beta chain) was recorded many times. Its antigen is unknown. This sample was included in a study of identical twins. Whole-study findings and limits: Twins' excess sharing was less marked for out-of-frame beta sequences.

Template switching supplied a universal primer site; unique molecular identifiers were carried on the cDNA. TCRdb re-called the 5' RACE reads through MiXCR, storing one row per CDR3 protein. The sample comprises around 650,000 distinct CDR3 sequences, around 7.4% of which are singletons, and roughly 1.6% rests with the top ten. Another study also made use of these data, one on yellow fever vaccine responses in identical twins.

Sequenced material: PBMCs. The receptor comes from a woman in her late teens or twenties in good health.

CDR3 in amino acids: CASSPSGTEAFF. CDR3 sequence (DNA): TGTGCCAGCAGTCCGTCGGGGACTGAAGCTTTCTTT. The chain combines TRBV12-3 or TRBV12-4 with TRBJ1-1; no clear D. V was clipped by 5 bases and J by 5 bases, with 9 bases between them. The CDR3 runs to 12 residues.